This T cell receptor (beta chain) was identified in a study of control samples from healthy donors and cancer patients. TCRdb keeps only in-frame clones here, not all; method: immunoSEQ multiplex PCR. The data show 130,000 or so clones, roughly 91% seen once. V shed 5 bases and J 5 bases; nucleotides not matched to a gene: 8. CDR1 SGHTA and CDR2 FQGNSA come from the germline V gene. CDR3 size: 15 residues. J is TRBJ2-2 and V is TRBV7-2, with 7 bases matching TRBD2. Sequenced sample: PBMCs. The sequence was collected from a man aged 50-60 years with head and neck cancer. CDR3: CASSTWTSTTGELFF. In nucleotides, the CDR3 is TGTGCCAGCAGCACATGGACTAGTACGACCGGGGAGCTGTTTTTT.